One T cell receptor beta chain is described in this entry. Its antigen remains unknown. The record originates from a study of T-cell memory formation after mild COVID-19. The overall study: Largely, TCR clusters stayed within a single donor.

Study observations and caveats: CD4/CD8 balance held among clones contracting day 15 to 85, and later expanders leaned CD4+. Some responding clones appeared in pre-infection memory, suggesting cross-reactive memory joined. Contracting CD4+ clones lay largely in CM and EM, with CD8+ ones residing in EMRA.

MiXCR, applied by TCRdb to the 5' RACE reads, yields one record per CDR3 protein. Among about 360,000 distinct CDR3 sequences listed, roughly an eighth were seen once. Germline CDR1 reads MNHEY; CDR2 reads SVGEGT. There are 15 residues in the CDR3. The V segment lost 5 bases and the J segment 3 bases; nucleotides outside the gene matches: 5. This clonotype originated in a man younger than 35 who had mild COVID-19 (a few samples of this study predate the infection). Cell type and time point are not known. The V call is TRBV6-2 or TRBV6-3, the J call TRBJ2-3, with 10 bases lining up with TRBD2. The sample was PBMCs or a T cell subset sorted from them (not recorded which). The CDR3 protein is CASSPPLAGTDTQYF. CDR3 nucleotide sequence: TGTGCCAGCAGTCCTCCACTAGCGGGGACAGATACGCAGTATTTT.